Below, one T cell receptor beta chain is given with its context. This sample was included in a study of blood T cell repertoires in COVID-19. TCRdb's table, derived via immunoSEQ multiplex PCR, lists solely in-frame clones and lacks some. The sample holds about 80,000 clones; 70% to 85% are singletons and the top ten take around 12%. Germline V lookup: CDR1 LGHDT, CDR2 YNNKEL (reference sequence). The CDR3 sequence is 12 residues long. V was pared by 3 bases and J by 10 bases, with 11 bases between. J is TRBJ2-3 and V is TRBV3-1 (or the pseudogene TRBV3-2); D is perhaps TRBD2 (5 bases). What was sequenced was peripheral blood. This receptor was obtained from a human donor in a cohort sampled during active COVID-19. This CDR3 reads CASSHQNGAQYF. In DNA, the CDR3 is TGTGCCAGCAGCCACCAAAACGGGGCGCAGTATTTT.